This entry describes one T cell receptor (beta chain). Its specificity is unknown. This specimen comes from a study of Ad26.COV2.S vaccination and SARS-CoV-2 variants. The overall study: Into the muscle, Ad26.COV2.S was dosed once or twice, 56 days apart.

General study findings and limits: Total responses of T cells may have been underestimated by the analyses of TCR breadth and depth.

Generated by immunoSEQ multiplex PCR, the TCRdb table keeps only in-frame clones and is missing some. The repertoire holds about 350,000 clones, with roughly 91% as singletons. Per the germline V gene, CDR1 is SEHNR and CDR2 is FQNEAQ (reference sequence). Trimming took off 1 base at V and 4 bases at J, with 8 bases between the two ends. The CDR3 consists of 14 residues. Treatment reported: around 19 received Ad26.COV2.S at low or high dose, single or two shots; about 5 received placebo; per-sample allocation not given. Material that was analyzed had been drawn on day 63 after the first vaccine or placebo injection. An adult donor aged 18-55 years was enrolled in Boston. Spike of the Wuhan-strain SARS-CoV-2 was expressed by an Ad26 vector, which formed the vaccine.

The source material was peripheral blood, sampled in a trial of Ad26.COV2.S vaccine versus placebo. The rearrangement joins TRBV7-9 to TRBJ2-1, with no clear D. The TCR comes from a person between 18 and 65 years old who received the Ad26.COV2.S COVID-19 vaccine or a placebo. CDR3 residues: CASSLGTGYNEQFF. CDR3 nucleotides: TGTGCCAGCAGCTTAGGCACCGGGTACAATGAGCAGTTCTTC.